One and the same sample provided the 31 T cell receptor beta chains below, sequenced in a study of cytomegalovirus exposure and HLA in healthy donors. PCR primers comprised 60 Vbeta and 13 Jbeta primers. TCRdb's copy holds only in-frame clones and misses some; the assay was immunoSEQ multiplex PCR. The table records 180,000 or so clones, 82% of them present only once. The sample taken for sequencing was PBMCs. These receptors all come from a boy aged 2 to 10 in good health and CMV-seronegative.

In DNA form, the CDR3 reads TGTGCCAGCAGTGGCCGGGGGGGGAACACTGAAGCTTTCTTT. This translates into CASSGRGGNTEAFF. This rearrangement joins TRBV2 to TRBJ1-1; perhaps TRBD1 as D (5 bases). The V end lost 4 bases, the J end lost 1 base, and 10 bases lay between the germline ends. CDR3 length: 14 residues. Germline CDR1 reads SNHLY; CDR2 reads FYNNEI.

The CDR3 loop reads CASSLDGTGSYEQYF. In DNA, the CDR3 is TGTGCCAGCAGCTTGGATGGGACAGGGTCCTACGAGCAGTACTTC. V is TRBV5-4 and J is TRBJ2-7; 9 nucleotides align to TRBD1. V shed 0 bases, J shed 1 base, and the junction held 2 bases outside the gene matches. CDR3 size: 15 residues. Germline CDR1 is SGHNT and CDR2 is YYREEE (reference sequence).

This clone has a handful of counts. The J gene is TRBJ2-5, the V gene TRBV5-6; weak D call: TRBD2 (5 bases). The J call may be wrong; the DNA end is better matched by TRBJ2-7. The CDR3 sequence is 13 residues long. CDR1 and CDR2 (germline): SGHDT, YYEEEE. CDR3 bases: TGTGCCAGCAGCTTGGGAGGGTCTCTCGAGCAGTACTTC. Translating gives CASSLGGSLEQYF.

This clone was found once. J is TRBJ1-1 and V is TRBV15; TRBD1 aligns across 7 bases. Trimming removed 3 bases from V and 8 bases from J; junction bases left unmatched: 3. This CDR3 region has 12 residues. Germline CDR1 and CDR2: LNHNV and YYDKDF (reference sequence). This CDR3 is CATSRQQGEAFF. CDR3 DNA: TGTGCCACCAGCAGGCAACAGGGGGAAGCTTTCTTT. The whole variable domain, filled in from reference TRBV15 and TRBJ1-1, reads DAMVIQNPRYQVTQFGKPVTLSCSQTLNHNVMYWYQQKSSQAPKLLFHYYDKDFNNEADTPDNFQSRRPNTSFCFLDIRSPGLGDTAMYLCATSRQQGEAFFGQGTRLTVV.

The chain employs TRBV27 and TRBJ1-5, with D possibly matching TRBD1 (6 bases). V lost 4 bases and J lost 4, with 23 bases in between. The germline gives CDR1 MNHEY, CDR2 SMNVEV (reference sequence). This CDR3 region has 18 residues. As DNA, the CDR3 is TGTGCCAGCAGTTCATGGGACACCTCGCGAAGTAGGAATCAGCCCCAGCATTTT. It translates to CASSSWDTSRSRNQPQHF.

Here the CDR3 DNA reads TGTGCCAGCAGTGGGGACAGGGACAACTATGGCTACACCTTC. As protein: CASSGDRDNYGYTF. This chain joins TRBV6-4 and TRBJ1-2, with 9 bases fitting TRBD1. The germline CDR1 and CDR2 sequences are MRHNA and SNTAGT. The CDR3 has 14 residues. With V trimmed by 4 bases and J by 2 bases, 2 bases remained unmatched.

The chain uses TRBV6-6 and TRBJ2-3; TRBD2 aligns across 10 bases. V gave up 0 bases and J gave up 7 bases; unmatched junction bases: 4. Germline V gene data show CDR1 as MNHNY and CDR2 as SVGAGI (reference sequence). The length of the CDR3 is 15 residues. The CDR3 loop reads CASSYSGLATNTQYF. In DNA, the CDR3 is TGTGCCAGCAGTTACTCGGGACTAGCGACGAATACGCAGTATTTT.

This sequence joins TRBV9 and TRBJ1-3; 11 bases are a match to TRBD1. CDR3 length equals 17 residues. Germline-derived CDR1 and CDR2 are SGDLS and YYNGEE. Trimming took 0 bases from V and 8 from J; bases not matched to a gene: 10. CDR3 nucleotides: TGTGCCAGCAGCGTAGCTCCCCCCGGGACAGGGGGATACACCATATATTTT. Amino acid sequence: CASSVAPPGTGGYTIYF.

This clone was detected a few times. The chain combines TRBV6-6 with TRBJ1-3; D is undetermined. Trimming took 0 bases from V and 6 from J, leaving 3 bases between them. The CDR3 is 12 residues long. Germline V gene sequence: CDR1 MNHNY, CDR2 SVGAGI (reference sequence). CDR3 residues: CASSYSQNTIYF. The CDR3 DNA reads TGTGCCAGCAGTTACTCCCAAAACACCATATATTTT.

The chain has TRBV5-8 and TRBJ2-2, with D possibly matching TRBD1 (6 bases). The V end lost 5 bases, the J end lost 4 bases, and 12 bases lay between the germline ends. Per germline, CDR1 SGHTS and CDR2 YDEGEE. The length of the CDR3 is 14 residues. The CDR3 DNA reads as TGTGCCAGCAGTACAGGGTCTGCCACCGGGGAGCTGTTTTTT. Amino acid sequence: CASSTGSATGELFF.

The genes are TRBV7-9 and TRBJ1-1; TRBD1 matches at 7 bases. Per germline, CDR1 SEHNR and CDR2 FQNEAQ (reference sequence). The CDR3 loop spans 16 amino acids. V gave up 6 bases and J gave up 1 base; unmatched junction bases: 11. CDR3 amino acids: CASRQTDGQENTEAFF. The CDR3 DNA sequence: TGTGCCAGCAGACAAACCGACGGACAGGAGAACACTGAAGCTTTCTTT.

The J gene is TRBJ2-1, the V gene TRBV27; TRBD1 might be the D (6 bases). The CDR3 length is 11 residues. V was clipped by 6 bases and J by 14 bases, with 14 bases between them. Per germline, CDR1 MNHEY and CDR2 SMNVEV (reference sequence). CDR3 amino acids: CASSNLDREFF. The CDR3 bases are TGTGCCAGCAGCAACCTGGACAGAGAGTTCTTC.

The rearrangement joins TRBV4-2 to TRBJ1-3, with D hard to call. CDR1 is LGHNA, CDR2 YNFKEQ, per germline. The CDR3 extends over 18 amino acids. With 1 base removed from V and 3 bases from J, the gap between germline ends came to 19 bases. CDR3 amino acids: CASSQVSGGRRYGNTIYF. CDR3 in DNA: TGTGCCAGCAGCCAAGTTTCAGGAGGGCGGCGCTATGGAAACACCATATATTTT.

The chain recombines TRBV2 with TRBJ2-4; TRBD2 aligns across 12 bases. The ends lost 3 bases at V and 0 bases at J; junction bases unmatched: 12. This CDR3 comprises 20 residues. Germline-derived CDR1 and CDR2 are SNHLY and FYNNEI. The CDR3, as DNA: TGTGCCAGCAGTGATCGTAGGGCTAGCGGGGGGGTAATAGCCAAAAACATTCAGTACTTC. This encodes CASSDRRASGGVIAKNIQYF.

This sequence joins TRBV19 and TRBJ1-5, with 8 bases matching TRBD1. Germline V gene sequence: CDR1 LNHDA, CDR2 SQIVND (reference sequence). The CDR3 is 14 amino acids. Losses at the gene ends were 10 bases for V and 4 bases for J; bases not matched to a gene: 9. The CDR3 loop reads CATGLRQGNQPQHF. The CDR3 nucleotides read TGTGCCACCGGACTCAGACAGGGGAATCAGCCCCAGCATTTT.

The V call is TRBV7-9, the J call TRBJ1-2; D is unresolved. Germline CDR1 and CDR2: SEHNR and FQNEAQ (reference sequence). V was trimmed by 2 bases and J by 8 bases, leaving 15 bases between them. CDR3 size: 14 residues. CDR3 sequence reads: CASSLSMESEGYTF. The CDR3 DNA follows: TGTGCCAGCAGCTTATCGATGGAGAGTGAGGGCTACACCTTC. Looking up the rest from reference TRBV7-9 and TRBJ1-2 gives the full variable domain: DTGVSQNPRHKITKRGQNVTFRCDPISEHNRLYWYRQTLGQGPEFLTYFQNEAQLEKSRLLSDRFSAERPKGSFSTLEIQRTEQGDSAMYLCASSLSMESEGYTFGSGTRLTVV.

The chain employs TRBV6-1 and TRBJ1-3; the D is unclear. V lost 2 bases and J 2 bases, leaving 10 bases between the germline ends. This CDR3 is built from 15 residues. Germline V gene lookup returns CDR1 MNHNS and CDR2 SASEGT. CDR3: CASSERPGTGNTIYF. CDR3 bases: TGTGCCAGCAGTGAACGCCCGGGAACTGGAAACACCATATATTTT.

The V and J genes are TRBV7-2 and TRBJ2-2; 16 bases align to TRBD2. Germline V lookup: CDR1 SGHTA, CDR2 FQGNSA. V was clipped by 2 bases and J by 6 bases; unmatched bases: 3. CDR3 length equals 17 residues. The CDR3 loop reads CASSLKGTSGGAGELFF. The DNA for the CDR3 is TGTGCCAGCAGCTTAAAAGGGACTAGCGGGGGGGCCGGGGAGCTGTTTTTT. The complete variable domain, with remaining parts taken from reference TRBV7-2 and TRBJ2-2, reads GAGVSQSPSNKVTEKGKDVELRCDPISGHTALYWYRQSLGQGLEFLIYFQGNSAPDKSGLPSDRFSAERTGGSVSTLTIQRTQQEDSAVYLCASSLKGTSGGAGELFFGEGSRLTVL.

The V and J genes are TRBV5-4 and TRBJ2-1; 13 nucleotides match TRBD2. The CDR3 contains 15 residues. The junction had 4 bases not matched to a gene; V was cut back by 4 bases and J by 6 bases. Germline lookup yields CDR1 SGHNT and CDR2 YYREEE (reference sequence). The CDR3 sequence: CASSDRTSGGNEQFF. In DNA form, the CDR3 reads TGTGCCAGCAGCGATCGGACTAGCGGGGGCAATGAGCAGTTCTTC.

This clone was picked up one time. V gene TRBV6-6 combines with J gene TRBJ1-6, with D maybe TRBD1 (5 bases). CDR1 MNHNY and CDR2 SVGAGI come from the germline V gene (reference sequence). V lost 10 bases to trimming and J lost 1 base, with 14 bases between them. This CDR3 comprises 15 residues. The CDR3, as DNA: TGTGCCACCACGCGGGGCCGATCCTATAATTCACCCCTCCACTTT. Amino acids: CATTRGRSYNSPLHF.

The rearrangement joins TRBV4-3 to TRBJ1-2; D is perhaps TRBD1 (5 bases). From germline, CDR1 is LGHNA and CDR2 YSLEER. CDR3 length: 18 amino acids. V shed 0 bases and J shed 1 base, with 18 bases lying between them. In DNA, the CDR3 is TGCGCCAGCAGCCAAGATATCTTTAGGAGGGGTTATAACTATGGCTACACCTTC. Amino acids: CASSQDIFRRGYNYGYTF.

This clone was detected a few times. The V call is TRBV2, the J call TRBJ2-5; D might be TRBD2 (5 bases). Deletions cut 6 bases from V and 2 bases from J, with 13 bases between. This CDR3 has 14 amino acids. Germline CDR1 SNHLY, CDR2 FYNNEI. CDR3 sequence (DNA): TGTGCCAGCAGCAAGGACTCGAGGCAAGAGACCCAGTACTTC. It specifies CASSKDSRQETQYF. The entire variable domain, with the rest obtained from reference TRBV2 and TRBJ2-5, is as follows: EPEVTQTPSHQVTQMGQEVILRCVPISNHLYFYWYRQILGQKVEFLVSFYNNEISEKSEIFDDQFSVERPDGSNFTLKIRSTKLEDSAMYFCASSKDSRQETQYFGPGTRLLVL.

With regard to this clone: Additional DNA sequences in this sample encode the identical CDR3. This rearrangement joins TRBV4-2 to TRBJ2-3; unclear D gene. V was cut by 4 bases and J by 4 bases, with 15 bases left in between. The CDR3 sequence is 15 residues long. The germline V gene encodes CDR1 LGHNA and CDR2 YNFKEQ. CDR3 residues: CASSPLRGSSDTQYF. CDR3 in DNA: TGTGCCAGCAGCCCCCTCAGAGGAAGCTCAGATACGCAGTATTTT.

This chain links TRBV11-3 with TRBJ1-1; D gene uncertain. Looked up from germline, CDR1 is SGHNT and CDR2 is YENEEA. The CDR3 consists of 13 residues. V lost 3 bases, J lost 1 base, and 6 bases lay in between. The CDR3 DNA reads as TGTGCCAGCAGCTTGAGGCAGAACACTGAAGCTTTCTTT. Translation gives CASSLRQNTEAFF. The full variable domain, in which reference TRBV11-3 and TRBJ1-1 provide the parts outside the CDR3, is EAGVVQSPRYKIIEKKQPVAFWCNPISGHNTLYWYLQNLGQGPELLIRYENEEAVDDSQLPKDRFSAERLKGVDSTLKIQPAELGDSAVYLCASSLRQNTEAFFGQGTRLTVV.

The chain joins TRBV27 to TRBJ2-3; TRBD2 matches 11 bases. The germline gives CDR1 MNHEY, CDR2 SMNVEV (reference sequence). J lost 2 bases, V lost 2 bases, and 6 bases had no gene match. The CDR3 runs 17 residues. The CDR3 DNA follows: TGTGCCAGCAGTTTAAGGGCTAGCGGGGGGCCCACAGATACGCAGTATTTT. Translation: CASSLRASGGPTDTQYF.

For the CDR3, the DNA is TGTGCCAGCAGCTTGGACAACTACTCCTACGAGCAGTACTTC. Translating gives CASSLDNYSYEQYF. The chain recombines TRBV11-1 with TRBJ2-7; weak D call: TRBD1 (5 bases). The germline V gene encodes CDR1 SGHAT and CDR2 FQDESV (reference sequence). Trimming left V 3 bases short and J 0 bases short, with 9 bases between. The CDR3 sequence is 14 residues long.

The CDR3: CASSTDRGLGYTF. The CDR3 DNA sequence: TGTGCCAGCAGCACGGACAGGGGGCTTGGCTACACCTTC. The chain carries TRBV7-8 and TRBJ1-2, with TRBD1 matching over 11 bases. The CDR3 spans 13 residues. CDR1 is SGHVS and CDR2 is FQNEAQ in the germline V gene. The V and J ends lost 5 bases and 7 bases, in that order; junction bases with no gene match: 3.

The chain links TRBV2 to TRBJ2-7; D possibly corresponds to TRBD2 (7 bases). In germline, CDR1 is SNHLY, CDR2 FYNNEI. This CDR3 region has 17 residues. With 2 bases removed from V and 3 bases from J, the gap between germline ends came to 20 bases. The CDR3 sequence is CASSEIAGAFLIYEQYF. In DNA, the CDR3 is TGTGCCAGCAGTGAAATTGCGGGGGCCTTTCTTATCTACGAGCAGTACTTC.

This clone has just one count. The chain employs TRBV27 and TRBJ2-7, with D tentatively TRBD1 (5 bases). V lost 3 bases and J 6 bases, leaving 12 bases between the germline ends. Germline V gene lookup returns CDR1 MNHEY and CDR2 SMNVEV (reference sequence). The CDR3 runs to 13 residues. DNA of the CDR3: TGTGCCAGCAGTTTGAATGGGGCGGCCGAGCAGTACTTC. Translated, it gives CASSLNGAAEQYF.

This chain links TRBV9 with TRBJ2-2, with D possibly matching TRBD2 (5 bases). The CDR3 contains 14 residues. Germline V gene sequence: CDR1 SGDLS, CDR2 YYNGEE. The V and J ends lost 0 bases and 6 bases respectively, with 9 bases between them. The CDR3 here is CASSVEVGAGELFF. CDR3 nucleotide sequence: TGTGCCAGCAGCGTAGAGGTCGGGGCCGGGGAGCTGTTTTTT.

The chain combines TRBV6-5 with TRBJ1-4, with D possibly TRBD1 on 5 matching bases. Per germline, CDR1 MNHEY and CDR2 SVGAGI. This CDR3 has 12 amino acids. V was trimmed by 5 bases and J by 7 bases, leaving 8 bases between them. DNA for the CDR3: TGTGCCAGCAGTCCTCAGGGTGAAAAACTGTTTTTT. Residues: CASSPQGEKLFF.